Given below is one T cell receptor beta chain in context. The antigen remains unidentified. Trimming removed 4 bases from V and 8 bases from J; junction bases left unmatched: 7. The V gene's germline CDR1 is MGHDK and CDR2 SYGVNS. The CDR3 has 14 residues. The entry originates in a study of beta chain features in type 1 diabetes. Findings and caveats of the study: Across all four CD4+ subsets, people with type 1 diabetes showed modestly shorter TCRB CDR3s.

cDNA synthesis used the whole RNA isolate, giving expressed TCRB sequences. Data came from immunoSEQ multiplex PCR; TCRdb stores just in-frame clones and leaves some out. The sample carries under 200,000 clones, about 8.3% recorded once. The rearrangement joins TRBV25-1 to TRBJ1-3; 8 bases are shared with TRBD1. The source is a woman between 18 and 29 years old with type 1 diabetes. The sequenced sample was central memory CD4+ T cells from blood. CDR3 bases: TGTGCCAGCAGTGCCAGGGGGCTGGGGGACACCATATATTTT. Protein sequence: CASSARGLGDTIYF.